This T cell receptor (beta chain) was sequenced for a study of regulatory T cells in long-lasting Graves disease. The sample's time point: newly diagnosed GD, antithyroid drugs for less than 3 months. Following extraction of RNA from PBMCs, that RNA was used to make the TCR library. The CDR3 consists of 13 residues. The V gene's germline CDR1 is MDHEN and CDR2 SYDVKM. The authors built TCR beta libraries using iRepertoire HTBI primers and Arm-PCR of CDR3 regions. One entry per CDR3 protein, called by TCRdb with MiXCR from the multiplex PCR reads. The repertoire holds roughly 380,000 distinct CDR3 sequences, with roughly 15% as singletons. Comment on this clonotype: The junction differs from germline at one of its ends, possibly a read error.

The rearrangement uses TRBV28 and TRBJ1-4; D call uncertain. The sequences come from peripheral blood mononuclear cells (PBMCs), collected at new diagnosis, from a patient treated with antithyroid drugs. This clonotype was sampled from a female donor with Graves disease. In DNA, the CDR3 is TGTGCCATGGGCCGGACTACCTATGAAAGACTGTTTTTT. This codes for CAMGRTTYERLFF.